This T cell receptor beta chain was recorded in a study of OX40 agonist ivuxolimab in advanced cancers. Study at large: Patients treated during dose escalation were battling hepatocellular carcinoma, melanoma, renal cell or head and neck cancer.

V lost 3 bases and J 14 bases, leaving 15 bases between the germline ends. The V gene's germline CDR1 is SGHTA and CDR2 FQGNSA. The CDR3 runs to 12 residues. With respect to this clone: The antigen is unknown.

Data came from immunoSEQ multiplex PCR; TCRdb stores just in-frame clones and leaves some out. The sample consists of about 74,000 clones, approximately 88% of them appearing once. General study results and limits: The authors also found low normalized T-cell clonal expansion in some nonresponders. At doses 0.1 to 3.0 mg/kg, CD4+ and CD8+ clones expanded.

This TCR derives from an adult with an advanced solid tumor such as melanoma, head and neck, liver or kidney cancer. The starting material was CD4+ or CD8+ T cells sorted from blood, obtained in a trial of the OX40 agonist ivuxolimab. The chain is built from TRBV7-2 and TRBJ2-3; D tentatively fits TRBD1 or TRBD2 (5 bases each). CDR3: CASSLGVGVRYF. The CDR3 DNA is TGTGCCAGCAGCTTGGGGGTGGGGGTCAGGTATTTT.